The TCR beta chain under discussion was sequenced for a study of blood T cell repertoires in COVID-19. The overall study: Samples representing acute and convalescent COVID-19 were sourced from the United States, Italy and Spain.

Clones were read by immunoSEQ multiplex PCR, and TCRdb kept only the in-frame ones, dropping some. The data contain more than 110,000 clones, approximately 84% of them seen just once; the ten biggest clones take up approximately 1.6%. Participants' own reports of clinical history determined their cohort assignment. The TCR comes from a woman younger than 35 who had been exposed to COVID-19. The sequencing input was PBMCs or T cells enriched from blood (not recorded which).

CDR3 coding DNA: TGTGCCAGCTTCTCAGAGGTCTGGGGGGAGCGCGAGCAGTACTTC. It specifies CASFSEVWGEREQYF. The chain couples TRBV7-8 to TRBJ2-7; a possible D gene is TRBD2 (6 bases). Germline CDR1 is SGHVS and CDR2 is FQNEAQ. The CDR3 totals 15 residues. Deletions cut 8 bases from V and 6 bases from J, with 23 bases between.